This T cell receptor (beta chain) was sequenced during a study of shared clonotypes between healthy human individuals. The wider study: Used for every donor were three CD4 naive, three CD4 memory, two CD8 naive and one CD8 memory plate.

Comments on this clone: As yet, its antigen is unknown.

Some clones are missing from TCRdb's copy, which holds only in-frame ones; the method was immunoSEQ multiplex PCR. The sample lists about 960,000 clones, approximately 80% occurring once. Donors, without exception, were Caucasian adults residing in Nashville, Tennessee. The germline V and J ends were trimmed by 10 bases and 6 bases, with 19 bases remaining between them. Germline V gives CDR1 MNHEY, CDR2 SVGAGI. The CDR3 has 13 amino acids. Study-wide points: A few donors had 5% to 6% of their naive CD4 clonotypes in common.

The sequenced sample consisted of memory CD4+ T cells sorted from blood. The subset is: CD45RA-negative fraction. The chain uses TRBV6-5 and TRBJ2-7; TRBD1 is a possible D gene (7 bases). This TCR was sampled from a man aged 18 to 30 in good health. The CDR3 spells CATRGDPASEQYF. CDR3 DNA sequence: TGTGCCACCAGGGGGGACCCGGCGAGCGAGCAGTACTTC.